This TCR beta chain is drawn from a study of T cells in localized non-small cell lung cancer. This CDR3 is 15 amino acids long. The germline V gene encodes CDR1 SGHNT and CDR2 YYREEE (reference sequence). Trimming pared 4 bases from V and 0 bases from J, leaving 11 bases between. Clones were sequenced by immunoSEQ multiplex PCR, and TCRdb holds only the in-frame ones, with some missing. The table has around 70,000 clones, 84% seen once. V and J are TRBV5-4 and TRBJ2-1; D tentatively fits TRBD1 or TRBD2 (5 bases each). Here the sequenced sample was peripheral blood, taken before any cancer treatment. The TCR was taken from a female donor of 60 years or more with stage I lung adenocarcinoma. The CDR3 DNA reads as TGTGCCAGCAGCGGGACGGGGAGCTCCTACAATGAGCAGTTCTTC. It is translated as CASSGTGSSYNEQFF.